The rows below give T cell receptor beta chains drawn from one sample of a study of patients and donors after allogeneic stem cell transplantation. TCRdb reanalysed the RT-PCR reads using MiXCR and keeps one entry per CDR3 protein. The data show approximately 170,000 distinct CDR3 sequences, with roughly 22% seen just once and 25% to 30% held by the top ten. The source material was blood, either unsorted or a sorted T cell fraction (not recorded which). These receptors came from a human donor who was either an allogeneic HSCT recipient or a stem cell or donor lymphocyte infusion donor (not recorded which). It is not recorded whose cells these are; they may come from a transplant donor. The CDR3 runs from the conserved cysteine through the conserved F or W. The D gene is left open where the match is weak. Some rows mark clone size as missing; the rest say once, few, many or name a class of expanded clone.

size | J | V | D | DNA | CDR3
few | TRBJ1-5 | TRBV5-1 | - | TGCGCCAGCAGCTTCGGTCCGGGAGATCAGCCCCAGCATTTT | CASSFGPGDQPQHF
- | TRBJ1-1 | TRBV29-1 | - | TGCAGCGTTGTCGGCAGTAACATGAACACTGAAGCTTTCTTT | CSVVGSNMNTEAFF
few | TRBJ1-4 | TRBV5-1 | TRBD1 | TGCGCCAGCAGCTTGGCTAGGGGGCGAGAAAAACTGTTTTTT | CASSLARGREKLFF
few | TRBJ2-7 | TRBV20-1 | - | TGCAGTGCTAGAGATCAGAACGGAATCTACGAGCAGTACTTC | CSARDQNGIYEQYF
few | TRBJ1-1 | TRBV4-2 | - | TGTGCCAGCAGCCCCTATCGGACATTATCTACTGAAGCTTTCTTT | CASSPYRTLSTEAFF
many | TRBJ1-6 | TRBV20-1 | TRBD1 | TGCAGTGCTAGAGACCCCCGGACAGGGAATAATTCACCCCTCCACTTT | CSARDPRTGNNSPLHF
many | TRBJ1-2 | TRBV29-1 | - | TGCAGCGTTATCCCCGGGACGGCTTATAACTATGGCTACACCTTC | CSVIPGTAYNYGYTF
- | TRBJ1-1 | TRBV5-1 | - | TGCGCCAGCAGCCACGCCGGACAAAATGAAGCTTTCTTT | CASSHAGQNEAFF
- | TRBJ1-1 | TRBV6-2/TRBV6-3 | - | TGTGCCAGCAGTTCGCGGGGATACACTGAAGCTTTCTTT | CASSSRGYTEAFF
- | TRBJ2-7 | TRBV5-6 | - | TGTGCCAGCAGCTTGGTTAGTTCCTACGAGCAGTACTTC | CASSLVSSYEQYF
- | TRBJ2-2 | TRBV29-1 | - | TGCAGCGTCCTCGGGGGACGGTACACCGGGGAGCTGTTTTTT | CSVLGGRYTGELFF
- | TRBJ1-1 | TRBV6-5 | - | TGTGCCAGCAGTACGCCGGGAGGCTGGGACACTGAAGCTTTCTTT | CASSTPGGWDTEAFF
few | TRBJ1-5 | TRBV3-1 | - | TGTGCCAGCAGCTCCGGGACGGTGAGCAATCAGCCCCAGCATTTT | CASSSGTVSNQPQHF
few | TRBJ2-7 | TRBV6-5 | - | TGTGCCAGCAGGGACAGAGAATCCTACGAGCAGTACTTC | CASRDRESYEQYF
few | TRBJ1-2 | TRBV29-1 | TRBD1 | TGCAGCGTTTCCGACAGGGTAAACTATGGCTACACCTTC | CSVSDRVNYGYTF
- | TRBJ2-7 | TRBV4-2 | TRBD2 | TGTGCCAGCAGCCAAGAGGGACTAGCGGGAGCGGCCCACGAGCAGTACTTC | CASSQEGLAGAAHEQYF
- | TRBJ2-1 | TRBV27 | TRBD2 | TGTGCCAGCACATACCGCGGGCTAGCGGGAGGAAATGAGCAGTTCTTC | CASTYRGLAGGNEQFF